Below are 6 T cell receptor beta chains sequenced from a single sample in a study of T cell responses to AZD1222 COVID-19 vaccine. Sequencing was performed with immunoSEQ multiplex PCR; in TCRdb, only in-frame clones are kept and a portion is missing. This sample has 45,000 to 60,000 clones, with about 86% found just once. Sequencing used peripheral blood, obtained on day 0 of AZD1222 vaccination. These receptors were obtained from an adult in good health.

The chain has TRBV6-6 and TRBJ1-6; the D gene is possibly TRBD1 (5 bases). The length of the CDR3 is 14 residues. V shed 5 bases and J shed 7 bases, with 12 bases lying between them. Germline V lookup: CDR1 MNHNY, CDR2 SVGAGI (reference sequence). CDR3 in amino acids: CASSPDGGNSPLHF. In nucleotides, the CDR3 is TGTGCCAGCAGTCCCGACGGGGGAAATTCACCCCTCCACTTT.

The V and J genes are TRBV29-1 and TRBJ2-7; D gene uncertain. Looked up from germline, CDR1 is SQVTM and CDR2 is ANQGSEA. The V and J ends lost 5 bases and 4 bases respectively, with 9 bases between them. The CDR3 contains 11 residues. CDR3 nucleotide sequence: TGCAGCGTTCGGAACGGGTACGAGCAGTACTTC. Encoded protein: CSVRNGYEQYF.

This rearrangement joins TRBV6-1 to TRBJ2-7; the D gene is possibly TRBD1 (6 bases). Germline loops: CDR1 MNHNS, CDR2 SASEGT. This CDR3 is built from 16 residues. V was shortened by 4 bases and J by 2 bases, with 18 bases between the two germline ends. CDR3 loop: CASSVDESAGAYEQYF. The CDR3 coding sequence is TGTGCCAGCAGTGTAGACGAGAGCGCAGGGGCCTACGAGCAGTACTTC.

The genes are TRBV15 and TRBJ2-7; the D gene is possibly TRBD2 (5 bases). V shed 0 bases and J shed 0 bases, with 9 bases lying between them. This CDR3 spans 15 amino acids. The germline V gene encodes CDR1 LNHNV and CDR2 YYDKDF (reference sequence). The CDR3 reads CATSRERSGSYEQYF. As DNA, the CDR3 is TGTGCCACCAGCAGAGAAAGGAGCGGCTCCTACGAGCAGTACTTC.

The gene calls are TRBV5-4 and TRBJ2-1; 12 bases line up with TRBD2. CDR1 SGHNT and CDR2 YYREEE come from the germline V gene (reference sequence). The V gene end was trimmed by 4 bases and the J gene end by 4 bases; junction bases not matched to a gene: 6. CDR3 length: 16 residues. In nucleotides, the CDR3 is TGTGCCAGCAGCCCCCCGGGACTAGCGGGTTACAATGAGCAGTTCTTC. Its protein product is CASSPPGLAGYNEQFF.

The rearrangement joins TRBV18 to TRBJ1-5, with D possibly matching TRBD1 (5 bases). V dropped 4 bases and J dropped 5 bases, with 12 bases sitting between them. The germline gives CDR1 KGHSH, CDR2 LQKENI. The CDR3 runs to 14 residues. DNA of the CDR3: TGTGCCAGCTCACGAGGGGTTGCGGATCAGCCCCAGCATTTT. Its protein is CASSRGVADQPQHF. Together with reference TRBV18 and TRBJ1-5, the CDR3 gives the full variable domain: NAGVMQNPRHLVRRRGQEARLRCSPMKGHSHVYWYRQLPEEGLKFMVYLQKENIIDESGMPKERFSAEFPKEGPSILRIQQVVRGDSAAYFCASSRGVADQPQHFGDGTRLSIL.